This T cell receptor (beta chain) stems from a study of T cells in Graves' hyperthyroidism and ophthalmopathy. V shed 7 bases, J shed 3 bases, and the junction held 5 bases outside the gene matches. Germline lookup yields CDR1 MNHNS and CDR2 SASEGT. The CDR3 totals 14 residues. Concerning this clonotype itself: Possible read error: a much larger clone is one base away. Since no conserved phenylalanine or tryptophan closes the CDR3, a read error is the likely cause.

PBMCs were derived from approximately 10 ml fresh peripheral blood. TCR beta CDR3 regions were amplified from RNA transcripts. During a first-round RT-PCR of the TCR CDR3, the HTBI primer set was used. TCRdb used MiXCR to reprocess the multiplex PCR reads, holding one entry per CDR3 protein. The repertoire holds 250,000 or so distinct CDR3 sequences, with approximately 16% as singletons. This TCR was recovered from a woman aged 50 to 65 with Graves' hyperthyroidism that later progressed to Graves' ophthalmopathy. The sample comprised blood. The gene calls are TRBV6-1 and TRBJ2-7; TRBD1 matches at 11 bases. CDR3 loop: CASKTGTGGYEQYL. The DNA of the CDR3 is TGTGCCAGCAAAACCGGGACAGGGGGCTACGAGCAGTACCTC.